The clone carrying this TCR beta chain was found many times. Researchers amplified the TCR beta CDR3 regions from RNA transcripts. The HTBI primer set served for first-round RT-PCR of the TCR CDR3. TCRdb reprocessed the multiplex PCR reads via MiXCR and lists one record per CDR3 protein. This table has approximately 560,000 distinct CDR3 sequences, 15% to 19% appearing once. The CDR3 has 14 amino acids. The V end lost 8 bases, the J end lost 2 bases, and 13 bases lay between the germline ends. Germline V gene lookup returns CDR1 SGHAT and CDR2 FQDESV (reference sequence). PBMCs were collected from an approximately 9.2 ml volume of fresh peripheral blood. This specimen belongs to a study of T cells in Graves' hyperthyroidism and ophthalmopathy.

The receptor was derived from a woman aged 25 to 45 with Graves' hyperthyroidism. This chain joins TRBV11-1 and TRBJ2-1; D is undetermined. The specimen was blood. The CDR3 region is CASRALGAYNEQFF. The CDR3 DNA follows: TGTGCCAGCCGTGCCCTGGGCGCCTACAATGAGCAGTTCTTC.